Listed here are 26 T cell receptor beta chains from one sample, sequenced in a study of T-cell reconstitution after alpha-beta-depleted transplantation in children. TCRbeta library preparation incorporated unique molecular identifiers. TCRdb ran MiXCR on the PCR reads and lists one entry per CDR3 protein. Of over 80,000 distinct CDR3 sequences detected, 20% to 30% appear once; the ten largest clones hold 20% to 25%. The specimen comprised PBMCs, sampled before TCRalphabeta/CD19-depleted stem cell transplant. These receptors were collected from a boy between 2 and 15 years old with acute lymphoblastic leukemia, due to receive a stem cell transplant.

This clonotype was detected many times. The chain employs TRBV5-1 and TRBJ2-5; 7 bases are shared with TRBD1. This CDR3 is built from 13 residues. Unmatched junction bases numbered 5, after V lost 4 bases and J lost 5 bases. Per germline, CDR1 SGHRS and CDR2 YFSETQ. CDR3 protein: CASSVDRAETQYF. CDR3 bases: TGCGCCAGCAGCGTTGACAGGGCGGAGACCCAGTACTTC.

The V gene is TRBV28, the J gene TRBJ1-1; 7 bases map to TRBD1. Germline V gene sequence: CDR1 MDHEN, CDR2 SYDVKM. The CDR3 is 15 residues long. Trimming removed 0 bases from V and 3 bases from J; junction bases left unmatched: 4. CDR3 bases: TGTGCCAGCAGTTTATGGGACAGGCGGGACACTGAAGCTTTCTTT. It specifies CASSLWDRRDTEAFF. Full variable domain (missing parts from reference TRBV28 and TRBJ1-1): DVKVTQSSRYLVKRTGEKVFLECVQDMDHENMFWYRQDPGLGLRLIYFSYDVKMKEKGDIPEGYSVSREKKERFSLILESASTNQTSMYLCASSLWDRRDTEAFFGQGTRLTVV.

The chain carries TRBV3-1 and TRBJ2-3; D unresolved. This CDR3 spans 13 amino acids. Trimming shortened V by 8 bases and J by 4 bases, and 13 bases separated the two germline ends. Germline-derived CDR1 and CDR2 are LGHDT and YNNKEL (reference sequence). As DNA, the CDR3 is TGTGCCAGCTCATCAGGCAACGCAGATACGCAGTATTTT. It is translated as CASSSGNADTQYF.

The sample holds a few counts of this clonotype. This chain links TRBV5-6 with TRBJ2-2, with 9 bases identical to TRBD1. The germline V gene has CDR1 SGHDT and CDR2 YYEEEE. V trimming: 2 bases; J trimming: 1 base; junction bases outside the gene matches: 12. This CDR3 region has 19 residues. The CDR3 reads CASSFRSGVGQGNTGELFF. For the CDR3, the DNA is TGTGCCAGCAGCTTTAGGAGTGGTGTGGGACAGGGGAACACCGGGGAGCTGTTTTTT.

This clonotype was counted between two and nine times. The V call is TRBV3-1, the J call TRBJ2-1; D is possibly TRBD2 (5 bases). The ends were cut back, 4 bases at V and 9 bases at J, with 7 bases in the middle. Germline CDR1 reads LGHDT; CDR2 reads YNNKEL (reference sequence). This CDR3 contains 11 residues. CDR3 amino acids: CASSRGGEQFF. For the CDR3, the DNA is TGTGCCAGCAGCCGTGGAGGTGAGCAGTTCTTC.

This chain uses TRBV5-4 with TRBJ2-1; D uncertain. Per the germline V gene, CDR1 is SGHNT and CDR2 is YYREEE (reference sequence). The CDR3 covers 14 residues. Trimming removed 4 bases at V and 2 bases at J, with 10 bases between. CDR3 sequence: CASSNPTAYNEQFF. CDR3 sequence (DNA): TGTGCCAGCAGCAACCCGACGGCCTACAATGAGCAGTTCTTC.

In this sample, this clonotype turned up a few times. CDR3 loop: CASSPGGEMSYEQYF. CDR3 coding DNA: TGCGCCAGCAGCCCAGGCGGGGAGATGTCCTACGAGCAGTACTTC. The rearrangement joins TRBV4-1 to TRBJ2-7; perhaps TRBD2 as D (6 bases). CDR3 size: 15 residues. V was cut by 4 bases and J by 1 base, with 14 bases left in between. The germline gives CDR1 MGHRA, CDR2 YSYEKL.

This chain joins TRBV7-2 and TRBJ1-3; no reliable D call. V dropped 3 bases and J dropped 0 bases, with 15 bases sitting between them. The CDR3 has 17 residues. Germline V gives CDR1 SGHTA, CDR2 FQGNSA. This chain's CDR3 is CASSLVLAGHSGNTIYF. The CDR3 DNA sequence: TGTGCCAGCAGCTTGGTCCTAGCGGGCCACTCTGGAAACACCATATATTTT.

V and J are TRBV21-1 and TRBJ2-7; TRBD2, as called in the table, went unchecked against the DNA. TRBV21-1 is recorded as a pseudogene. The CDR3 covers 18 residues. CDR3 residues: CASSKRRRRGLRDYEQYF. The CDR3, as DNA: TGTGCCAGCAGCAAAAGGAGGCGGAGGGGCCTCCGGGACTACGAGCAGTACTTC.

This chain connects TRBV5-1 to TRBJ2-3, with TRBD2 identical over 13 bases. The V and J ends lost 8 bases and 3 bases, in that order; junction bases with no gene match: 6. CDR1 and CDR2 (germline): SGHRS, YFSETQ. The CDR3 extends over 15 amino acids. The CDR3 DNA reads TGCGCCAGTGGGACTAGCGGGGTTAAGACAGATACGCAGTATTTT. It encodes CASGTSGVKTDTQYF.

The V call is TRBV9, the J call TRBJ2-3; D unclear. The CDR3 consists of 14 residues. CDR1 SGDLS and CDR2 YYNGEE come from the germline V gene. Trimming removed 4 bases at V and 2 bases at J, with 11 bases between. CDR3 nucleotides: TGTGCCAGCAGCACCTTAAGGAACACAGATACGCAGTATTTT. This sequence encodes CASSTLRNTDTQYF.

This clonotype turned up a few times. This CDR3 reads CASSLGPSEQYF. Here the CDR3 DNA reads TGTGCCAGCAGCTTGGGTCCCTCCGAGCAGTACTTC. The V gene is TRBV7-9, the J gene TRBJ2-7, with D uncertain. V lost 3 bases, J lost 6 bases, and 9 bases lay in between. There are 12 residues in the CDR3. Germline CDR1 reads SEHNR; CDR2 reads FQNEAQ (reference sequence).

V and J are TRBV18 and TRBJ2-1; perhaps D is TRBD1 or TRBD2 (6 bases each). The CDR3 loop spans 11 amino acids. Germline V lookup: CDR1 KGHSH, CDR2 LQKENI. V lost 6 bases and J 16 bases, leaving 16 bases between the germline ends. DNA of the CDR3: TGTGCCAGCTCCCGCGCGGGACAAATTTTCTTC. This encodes CASSRAGQIFF.

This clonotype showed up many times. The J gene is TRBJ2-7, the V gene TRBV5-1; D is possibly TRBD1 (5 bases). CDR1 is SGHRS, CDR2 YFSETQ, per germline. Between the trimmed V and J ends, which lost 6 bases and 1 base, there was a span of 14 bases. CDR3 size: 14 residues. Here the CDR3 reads CASTDAGRSYEQYF. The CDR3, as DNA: TGCGCCAGCACGGATGCAGGGCGTTCCTACGAGCAGTACTTC.

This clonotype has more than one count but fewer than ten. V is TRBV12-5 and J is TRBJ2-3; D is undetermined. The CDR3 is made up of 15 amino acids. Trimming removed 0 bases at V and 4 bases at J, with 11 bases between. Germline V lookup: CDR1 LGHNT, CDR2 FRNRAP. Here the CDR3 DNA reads TGTGCTAGTGGTTTGGTACTCCCAGGTGCAGATACGCAGTATTTT. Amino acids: CASGLVLPGADTQYF.

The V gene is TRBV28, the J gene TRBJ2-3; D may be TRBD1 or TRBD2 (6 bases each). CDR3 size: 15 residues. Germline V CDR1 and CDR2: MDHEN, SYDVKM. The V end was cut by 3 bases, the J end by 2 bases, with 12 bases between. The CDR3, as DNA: TGTGCCAGCAGTTTTCGGGGGCTTGACACAGATACGCAGTATTTT. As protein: CASSFRGLDTDTQYF. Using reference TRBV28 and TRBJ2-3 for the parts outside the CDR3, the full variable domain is DVKVTQSSRYLVKRTGEKVFLECVQDMDHENMFWYRQDPGLGLRLIYFSYDVKMKEKGDIPEGYSVSREKKERFSLILESASTNQTSMYLCASSFRGLDTDTQYFGPGTRLTVL.

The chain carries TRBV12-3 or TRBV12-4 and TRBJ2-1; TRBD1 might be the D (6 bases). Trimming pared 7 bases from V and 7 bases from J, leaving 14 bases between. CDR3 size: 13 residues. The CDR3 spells CASTQWGPNEQFF. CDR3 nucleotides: TGTGCCAGCACTCAATGGGGGCCGAATGAGCAGTTCTTC.

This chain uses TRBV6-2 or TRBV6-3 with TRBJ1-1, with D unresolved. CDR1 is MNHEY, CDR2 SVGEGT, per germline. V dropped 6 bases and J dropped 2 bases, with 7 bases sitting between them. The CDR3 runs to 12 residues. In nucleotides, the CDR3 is TGTGCCAGCAGCATCGGAAACACTGAAGCTTTCTTT. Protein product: CASSIGNTEAFF.

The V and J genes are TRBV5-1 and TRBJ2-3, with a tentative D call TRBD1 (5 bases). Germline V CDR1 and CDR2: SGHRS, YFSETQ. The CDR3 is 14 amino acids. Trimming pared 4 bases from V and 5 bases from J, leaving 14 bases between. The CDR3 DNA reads TGCGCCAGCAGCATCCAGGGTGGAGAAGATACGCAGTATTTT. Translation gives CASSIQGGEDTQYF.

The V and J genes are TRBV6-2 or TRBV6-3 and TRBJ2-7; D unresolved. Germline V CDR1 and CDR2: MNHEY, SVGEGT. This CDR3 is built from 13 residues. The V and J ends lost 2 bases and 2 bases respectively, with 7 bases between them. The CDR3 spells CASSYSGPYEQYF. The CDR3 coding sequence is TGTGCCAGCAGTTACAGTGGACCCTACGAGCAGTACTTC.

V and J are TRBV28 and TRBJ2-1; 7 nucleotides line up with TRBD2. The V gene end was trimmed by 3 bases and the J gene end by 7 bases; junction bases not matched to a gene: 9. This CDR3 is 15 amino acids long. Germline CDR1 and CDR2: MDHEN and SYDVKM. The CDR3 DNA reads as TGTGCCAGCAGTTTCTCTAGCGGAGGGAAGAATGAGCAGTTCTTC. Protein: CASSFSSGGKNEQFF. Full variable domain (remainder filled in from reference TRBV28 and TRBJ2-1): DVKVTQSSRYLVKRTGEKVFLECVQDMDHENMFWYRQDPGLGLRLIYFSYDVKMKEKGDIPEGYSVSREKKERFSLILESASTNQTSMYLCASSFSSGGKNEQFFGPGTRLTVL.

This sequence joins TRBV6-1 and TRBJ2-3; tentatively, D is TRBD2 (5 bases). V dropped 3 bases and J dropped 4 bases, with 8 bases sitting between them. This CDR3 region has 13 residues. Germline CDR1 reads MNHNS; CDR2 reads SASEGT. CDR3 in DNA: TGTGCCAGCAGTGAGGGAGACCCAGATACGCAGTATTTT. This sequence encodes CASSEGDPDTQYF.

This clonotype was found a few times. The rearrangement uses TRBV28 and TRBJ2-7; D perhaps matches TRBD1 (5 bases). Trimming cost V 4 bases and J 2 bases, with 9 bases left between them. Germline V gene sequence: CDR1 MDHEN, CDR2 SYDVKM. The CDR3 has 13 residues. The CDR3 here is CASSWAGTYEQYF. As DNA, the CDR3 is TGTGCCAGCAGTTGGGCAGGGACCTACGAGCAGTACTTC.

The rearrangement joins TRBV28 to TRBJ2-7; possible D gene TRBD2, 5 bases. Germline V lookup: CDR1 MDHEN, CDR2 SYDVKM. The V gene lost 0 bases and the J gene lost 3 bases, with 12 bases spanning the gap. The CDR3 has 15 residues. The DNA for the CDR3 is TGTGCCAGCAGTTTATGGAGGGCAGGACGCTACGAGCAGTACTTC. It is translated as CASSLWRAGRYEQYF. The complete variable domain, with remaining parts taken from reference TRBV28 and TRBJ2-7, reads DVKVTQSSRYLVKRTGEKVFLECVQDMDHENMFWYRQDPGLGLRLIYFSYDVKMKEKGDIPEGYSVSREKKERFSLILESASTNQTSMYLCASSLWRAGRYEQYFGPGTRLTVT.

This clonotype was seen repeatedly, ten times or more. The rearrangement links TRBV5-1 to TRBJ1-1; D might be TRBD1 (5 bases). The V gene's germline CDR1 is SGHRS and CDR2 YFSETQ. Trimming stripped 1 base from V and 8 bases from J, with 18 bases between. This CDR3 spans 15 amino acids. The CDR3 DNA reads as TGCGCCAGCAGCTTGAATACTGCCTCGGGGACCGAAGCTTTCTTT. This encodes CASSLNTASGTEAFF.

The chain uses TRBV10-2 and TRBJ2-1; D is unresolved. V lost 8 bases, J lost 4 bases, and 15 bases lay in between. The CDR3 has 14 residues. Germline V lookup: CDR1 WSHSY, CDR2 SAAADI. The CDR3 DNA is TGCGCCAGCGGTACTACGACGGTTTACAATGAGCAGTTCTTC. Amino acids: CASGTTTVYNEQFF.